The TCR beta chain under discussion was sequenced for a study of regulatory T cells in long-lasting Graves disease. In its sample, this clonotype was seen a few times. iRepertoire HTBI primers and Arm-PCR of CDR3 regions built TCR beta libraries. TCRdb itself ran the multiplex PCR reads through MiXCR, one entry per CDR3 protein. The repertoire holds around 400,000 distinct CDR3 sequences, with around a sixth as singletons. Time point here: newly diagnosed GD, antithyroid drugs for less than 3 months. With RNA extracted from PBMCs as input, the TCR library was made. V was shortened by 0 bases and J by 6 bases, with 18 bases between the two germline ends. Germline assignment: CDR1 MNHEY and CDR2 SVGAGI. The CDR3 length is 17 residues.

This sequence joins TRBV6-5 and TRBJ1-5, with D perhaps matching TRBD1 (5 bases). The receptor's source is a female donor with Graves disease. The sequences come from peripheral blood mononuclear cells (PBMCs), collected at new diagnosis, from a patient treated with antithyroid drugs. CDR3 nucleotides: TGTGCCAGCAGTTACTCGTTCCCAGGGAAGTTGGTTCAGCCCCAGCATTTT. Its protein product is CASSYSFPGKLVQPQHF.